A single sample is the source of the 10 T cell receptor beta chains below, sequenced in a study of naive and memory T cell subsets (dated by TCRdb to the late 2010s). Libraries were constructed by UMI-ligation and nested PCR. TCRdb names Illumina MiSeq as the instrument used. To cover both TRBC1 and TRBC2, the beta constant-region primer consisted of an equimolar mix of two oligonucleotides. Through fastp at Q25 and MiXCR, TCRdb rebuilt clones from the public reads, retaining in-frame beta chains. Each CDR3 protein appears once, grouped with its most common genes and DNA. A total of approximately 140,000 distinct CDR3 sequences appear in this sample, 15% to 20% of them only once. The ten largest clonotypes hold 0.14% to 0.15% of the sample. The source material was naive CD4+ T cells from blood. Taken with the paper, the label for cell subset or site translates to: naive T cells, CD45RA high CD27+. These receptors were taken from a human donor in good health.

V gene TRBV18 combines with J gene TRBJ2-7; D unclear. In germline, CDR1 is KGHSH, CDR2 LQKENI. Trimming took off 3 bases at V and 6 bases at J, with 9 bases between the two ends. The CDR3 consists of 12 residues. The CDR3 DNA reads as TGTGCCAGCTCACCGTCAGCTATCGAGCAGTACTTC. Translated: CASSPSAIEQYF.

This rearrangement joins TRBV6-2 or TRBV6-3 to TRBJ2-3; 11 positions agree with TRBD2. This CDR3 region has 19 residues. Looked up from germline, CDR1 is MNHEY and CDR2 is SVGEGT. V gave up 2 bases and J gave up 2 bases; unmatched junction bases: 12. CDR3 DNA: TGTGCCAGCAGTTACCCCAACCGACGACTAGCGGGAAACACAGATACGCAGTATTTT. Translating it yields CASSYPNRRLAGNTDTQYF.

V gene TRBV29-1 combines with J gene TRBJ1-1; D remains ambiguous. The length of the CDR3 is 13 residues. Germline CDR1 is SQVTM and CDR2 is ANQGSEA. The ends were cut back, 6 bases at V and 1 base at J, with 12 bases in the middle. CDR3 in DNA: TGCAGCGTGGCCCTGAGCCCGAACACTGAAGCTTTCTTT. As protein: CSVALSPNTEAFF.

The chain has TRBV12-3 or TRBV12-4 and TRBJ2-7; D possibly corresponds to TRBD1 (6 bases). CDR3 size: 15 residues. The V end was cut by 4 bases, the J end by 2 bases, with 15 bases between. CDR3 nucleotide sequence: TGTGCCAGCAGTTCCCCACGGACAGCCACCTACGAGCAGTACTTC. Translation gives CASSSPRTATYEQYF.

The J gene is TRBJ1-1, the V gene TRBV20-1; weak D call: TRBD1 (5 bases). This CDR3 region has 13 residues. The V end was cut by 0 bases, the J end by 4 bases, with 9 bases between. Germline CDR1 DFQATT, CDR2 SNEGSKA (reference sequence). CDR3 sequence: CSARDFRGTEAFF. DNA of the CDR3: TGCAGTGCTAGAGATTTTAGGGGCACTGAAGCTTTCTTT.

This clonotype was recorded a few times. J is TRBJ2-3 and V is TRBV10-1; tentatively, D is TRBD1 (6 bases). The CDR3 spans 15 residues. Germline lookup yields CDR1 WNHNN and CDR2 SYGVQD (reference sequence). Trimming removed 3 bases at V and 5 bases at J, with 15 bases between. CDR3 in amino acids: CASSDSRRGGDTQYF. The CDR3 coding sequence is TGCGCCAGCAGTGATTCACGCCGAGGGGGAGATACGCAGTATTTT.

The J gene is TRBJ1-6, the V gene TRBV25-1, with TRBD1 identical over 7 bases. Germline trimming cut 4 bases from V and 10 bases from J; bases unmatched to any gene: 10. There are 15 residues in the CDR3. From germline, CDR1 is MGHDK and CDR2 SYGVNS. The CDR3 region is CASSAIDRDRSPLHF. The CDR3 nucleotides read TGTGCCAGCAGTGCGATAGACAGGGATCGGTCACCCCTCCACTTT. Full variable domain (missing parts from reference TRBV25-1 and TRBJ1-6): EADIYQTPRYLVIGTGKKITLECSQTMGHDKMYWYQQDPGMELHLIHYSYGVNSTEKGDLSSESTVSRIRTEHFPLTLESARPSHTSQYLCASSAIDRDRSPLHFGNGTRLTVT.

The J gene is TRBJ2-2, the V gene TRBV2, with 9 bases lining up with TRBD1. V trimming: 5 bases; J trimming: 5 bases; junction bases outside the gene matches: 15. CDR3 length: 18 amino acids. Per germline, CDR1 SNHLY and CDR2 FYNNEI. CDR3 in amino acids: CASSKEGQGIIETGELFF. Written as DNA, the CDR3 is TGTGCCAGCAGTAAAGAAGGACAGGGGATCATAGAAACCGGGGAGCTGTTTTTT.

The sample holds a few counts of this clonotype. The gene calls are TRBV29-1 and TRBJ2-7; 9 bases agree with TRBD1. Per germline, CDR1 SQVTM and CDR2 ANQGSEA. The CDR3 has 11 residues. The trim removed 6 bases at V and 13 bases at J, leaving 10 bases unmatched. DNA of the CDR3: TGCAGCGTCGGGGGACAGGGCCTGTTTTACTTC. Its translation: CSVGGQGLFYF.

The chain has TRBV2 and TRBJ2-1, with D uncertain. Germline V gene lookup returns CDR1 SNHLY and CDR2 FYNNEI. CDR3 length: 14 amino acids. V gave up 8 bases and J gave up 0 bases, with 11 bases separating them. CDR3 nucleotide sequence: TGTGCCAGCTTTGAGGCCCCCTCCTACAATGAGCAGTTCTTC. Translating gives CASFEAPSYNEQFF.